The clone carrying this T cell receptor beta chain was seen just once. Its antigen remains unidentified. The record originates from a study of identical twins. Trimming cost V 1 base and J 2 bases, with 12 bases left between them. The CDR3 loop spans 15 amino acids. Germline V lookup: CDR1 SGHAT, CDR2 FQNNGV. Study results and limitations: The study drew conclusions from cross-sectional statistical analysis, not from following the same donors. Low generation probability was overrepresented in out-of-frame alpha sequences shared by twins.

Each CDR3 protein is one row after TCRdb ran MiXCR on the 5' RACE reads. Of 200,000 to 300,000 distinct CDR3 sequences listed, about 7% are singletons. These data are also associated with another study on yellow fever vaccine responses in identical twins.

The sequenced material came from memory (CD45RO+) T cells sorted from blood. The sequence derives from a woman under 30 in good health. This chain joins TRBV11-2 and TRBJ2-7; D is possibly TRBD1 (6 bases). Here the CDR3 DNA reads TGTGCCAGCAGCTTAGCGACAGGCAATACCTACGAGCAGTACTTC. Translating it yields CASSLATGNTYEQYF.